This record covers a single TCR beta chain. As yet, its antigen is unknown. These data are taken from a study of T cell responses to AZD1222 COVID-19 vaccine. Study outcomes and limitations: Of spike-specific TCRs, nearly half reportedly target regions left unmutated in variants. At 160-218 and 743-854, vaccine-associated CD4 TCRs were dominant, and they spanned spike. Baseline serostatus was positive in only 5 to 7 AZD1222 recipients.

The method was immunoSEQ multiplex PCR; TCRdb's version includes in-frame clones alone and lacks a portion of them. The sample carries 140,000 to 150,000 clones, about 91% recorded once. This CDR3 has 14 residues. In germline, CDR1 is MNHEY, CDR2 SVGAGI. With 7 bases removed from V and 7 bases from J, the gap between germline ends came to 17 bases. This receptor was obtained from an adult in good health. The sequences come from peripheral blood, collected on day 0 of AZD1222 vaccination. This chain joins TRBV6-5 and TRBJ1-5, with D unclear. The chain's CDR3 is CASTHSGLGQPQHF. The CDR3 DNA reads as TGTGCCAGCACTCACTCGGGTTTGGGACAGCCCCAGCATTTT.